These 12 T cell receptor beta chains were all obtained from the same sample, sequenced in a study of blood T cell repertoires in COVID-19. Repertoires were generated with immunoSEQ multiplex PCR, while TCRdb's copy carries only in-frame clones and drops some. The repertoire consists of approximately 110,000 clones, with about 88% occurring once and the leading ten covering 8% to 8.5%. Sequenced input: peripheral blood. The receptors here all came from a woman aged 70 to 79 who had recovered from COVID-19.

The chain recombines TRBV7-9 with TRBJ2-1; 10 positions match TRBD2. J was trimmed by 8 bases and V by 2 bases; bases with no gene match: 9. Germline V gene data show CDR1 as SEHNR and CDR2 as FQNEAQ (reference sequence). The CDR3 has 16 residues. The DNA for the CDR3 is TGTGCCAGCAGCTTACGGGGCAGCGGGGGGGCTTATGAGCAGTTCTTC. Residues: CASSLRGSGGAYEQFF.

There are a few counts of this clone. This chain connects TRBV5-6 to TRBJ2-2, with a weak D call TRBD1 (5 bases). Germline CDR1 is SGHDT and CDR2 is YYEEEE. Trimming cost V 1 base and J 5 bases, with 15 bases left between them. The CDR3 has 16 amino acids. The CDR3 reads CASSLLGHALTGELFF. The CDR3 DNA reads TGTGCCAGCAGCTTGTTGGGGCATGCGTTGACCGGGGAGCTGTTTTTT.

The gene calls are TRBV4-2 and TRBJ2-2; a weak D match, TRBD1 (6 bases). The germline CDR1 and CDR2 sequences are LGHNA and YNFKEQ. Trimming removed 3 bases from V and 6 bases from J, with 14 bases in between. This CDR3 is built from 15 residues. The CDR3 nucleotides read TGTGCCAGCAGCCATACCACAGGGTACGCCGGGGAGCTGTTTTTT. Translation gives CASSHTTGYAGELFF.

In this sample, this clone turned up a few times. The chain combines TRBV2 with TRBJ2-1, with 15 bases that match TRBD2. Germline loops: CDR1 SNHLY, CDR2 FYNNEI. The CDR3 is made up of 17 amino acids. V shed 8 bases and J 3 bases; nucleotides not matched to a gene: 8. This CDR3 reads CASGPPGLAGGYNEQFF. CDR3 coding DNA: TGTGCCAGCGGTCCTCCGGGACTAGCGGGGGGCTACAATGAGCAGTTCTTC.

The chain uses TRBV4-2 and TRBJ1-6; 10 nucleotides align to TRBD1. Per the germline V gene, CDR1 is LGHNA and CDR2 is YNFKEQ. V dropped 1 base and J dropped 9; count of bases not matched to a gene: 3. The CDR3 loop spans 15 amino acids. This chain's CDR3 is CASSQVRDRGSPLHF. CDR3 coding DNA: TGTGCCAGCAGCCAAGTTAGGGACAGGGGTTCACCCCTCCACTTT.

The chain joins TRBV7-9 to TRBJ2-7, with a possible D match to TRBD2 (6 bases). CDR1 and CDR2 from the germline V gene are SEHNR and FQNEAQ (reference sequence). Trimming cost V 4 bases and J 3 bases, with 10 bases left between them. The CDR3 is 13 amino acids. The CDR3 DNA sequence: TGTGCCAGCAGCTCGCGGGGATTCTACGAGCAGTACTTC. Translating gives CASSSRGFYEQYF.

This CDR3 reads CATSDSLGGNHGYTF. For the CDR3, the DNA is TGTGCCACCAGTGATTCACTGGGGGGAAACCATGGCTACACCTTC. V and J are TRBV24-1 and TRBJ1-2; a weak D match, TRBD1 (5 bases). Germline V gene data show CDR1 as KGHDR and CDR2 as SFDVKD. The CDR3 consists of 15 residues. Between the trimmed V and J ends, which lost 2 bases and 6 bases, there was a span of 15 bases.

V and J are TRBV4-2 and TRBJ1-2, with unresolved D. This CDR3 has 15 amino acids. CDR1 LGHNA and CDR2 YNFKEQ come from the germline V gene. Trimming removed 4 bases at V and 2 bases at J, with 14 bases between. In nucleotides, the CDR3 is TGTGCCAGCAGCCCCGAGGGAGGGAAGAACTATGGCTACACCTTC. Amino acids: CASSPEGGKNYGYTF.

In nucleotides, the CDR3 is TGTGCCTGGACCAACCGACTCACCCACCTCTACGAGCAGTACTTC. Protein: CAWTNRLTHLYEQYF. The gene calls are TRBV30 and TRBJ2-7, with D unclear. Germline V CDR1 and CDR2: GTSNPN, SVGIG (reference sequence). Deletions cut 4 bases from V and 3 bases from J, with 19 bases between. There are 15 residues in the CDR3.

The rearrangement joins TRBV28 to TRBJ1-2, with unresolved D. The V end was cut by 3 bases, the J end by 10 bases, with 12 bases between. Germline CDR1 reads MDHEN; CDR2 reads SYDVKM. The length of the CDR3 is 12 residues. For the CDR3, the DNA is TGTGCCAGCAGTTTCGGGGTGGTTGACTACACCTTC. Translating it yields CASSFGVVDYTF.

V is TRBV27 and J is TRBJ2-2, with TRBD2 matching over 7 bases. Germline V gene data show CDR1 as MNHEY and CDR2 as SMNVEV (reference sequence). J lost 5 bases, V lost 0 bases, and 12 bases had no gene match. CDR3 length equals 18 residues. CDR3: CASSLSGLAEERTGELFF. The CDR3 bases are TGTGCCAGCAGTTTATCTGGGCTAGCGGAAGAGAGGACCGGGGAGCTGTTTTTT.

The CDR3 reads CAWSPAFYGYTF. The CDR3 DNA reads TGTGCCTGGAGTCCCGCGTTTTATGGCTACACCTTC. The rearrangement joins TRBV30 to TRBJ1-2; D call uncertain. V lost 2 bases, J lost 5 bases, and 9 bases lay in between. CDR1 GTSNPN and CDR2 SVGIG come from the germline V gene (reference sequence). The CDR3 is made up of 12 amino acids.